What follows describes a single T cell receptor beta chain. Antigen specificity is unknown. Controls had myeloablative marrow grafts with methotrexate and calcineurin inhibitor, sampled at 1 year. The data were taken from a study of T cells after posttransplantation cyclophosphamide. Notes on the study in general: TRB clonality was highly associated with recipient CMV seropositivity and reactivation. Tissue-infiltrating T cells from skin or gut overlapped little with blood T cells. Donor CD8+ memory clones often dominated recipient blood repertoires at later times.

The V and J ends lost 3 bases and 1 base, in that order; junction bases with no gene match: 9. There are 17 residues in the CDR3. The germline gives CDR1 SGHNT, CDR2 YENEEA. The method was immunoSEQ multiplex PCR; TCRdb's version includes in-frame clones alone and lacks a portion of them. This table has about 16,000 clones, about nine tenths appearing once. The chain is built from TRBV11-3 and TRBJ1-1; TRBD1 aligns across 9 bases. The receptor was isolated from a male patient between 45 and 60 years old who received an allogeneic stem cell transplant from an unrelated donor, was CMV-positive, and had chronic GVHD only. The graft donor may account for some of the T cells. The sample consisted of PBMCs, taken after an allogeneic stem cell transplant with a calcineurin inhibitor and methotrexate. The CDR3 spells CASSFSPTGGTNTEAFF. CDR3 bases: TGTGCCAGCAGCTTTAGCCCGACAGGGGGTACGAACACTGAAGCTTTCTTT.